This is a list of T cell receptor beta chains from one sample in a study of beta chain features in type 1 diabetes. The data were produced by immunoSEQ multiplex PCR, yet TCRdb's version contains in-frame clones alone and is incomplete. The sample lists over 150,000 clones, approximately 7.8% occurring once. Sequencing input: central memory CD4+ T cells from blood. Receptors were obtained from a woman between 40 and 50 years old with type 1 diabetes. Each CDR3 is given with its conserved first and last residue. A D gene is named only where the DNA matches it firmly. Not all rows give a size; the values are once, few, many and, for expanded clones, a class.

v_gene,abundance,len,d_gene,j_gene,CDR3nt,CDR3aa
TRBV6-6,few,13,TRBD1,TRBJ2-7,TGTGCCAGCAGTTTCGGGACAGCCTACGAGCAGTACTTC,CASSFGTAYEQYF
TRBV7-9,-,11,-,TRBJ2-7,TGTGCCAGCAGCCTCCAGTCCGAGCAGTACTTC,CASSLQSEQYF
TRBV5-4,few,13,TRBD1,TRBJ1-2,TGTGCCAGCAGCCTAGAGACAGGGGCCGACTACACCTTC,CASSLETGADYTF
TRBV6-5,few,14,-,TRBJ2-7,TGTGCCAGCAGCCAGCTGATCCGGGTGGGCGAGCAGTACTTC,CASSQLIRVGEQYF
TRBV29-1,-,13,-,TRBJ1-6,TGCAGCGTTGCGGACACCGTCGATTCACCCCTCCACTTT,CSVADTVDSPLHF
TRBV7-9,-,15,-,TRBJ1-4,TGTGCCAGCAGTTCGTCGGACAAGGAGGGGGAAAAACTGTTTTTT,CASSSSDKEGEKLFF
TRBV29-1,many,15,TRBD2,TRBJ2-1,TGCAGCGTTGAAGAAGGTAGCGGGAGGTCAGGCGAGCAGTTCTTC,CSVEEGSGRSGEQFF
TRBV7-2,few,16,TRBD2,TRBJ2-5,TGTGCCAGCAGCTTAGCCCCCAGCGGGGGAGGGGAGACCCAGTACTTC,CASSLAPSGGGETQYF
TRBV29-1,few,12,TRBD1,TRBJ2-7,TGCAGCGCAGGGACAGGGTTGGACGAGCAGTACTTC,CSAGTGLDEQYF
TRBV7-2,few,17,TRBD2,TRBJ2-3,TGTGCCAGCAACTTCCCCGAGGGAGCGGGGAACACAGATACGCAGTATTTT,CASNFPEGAGNTDTQYF
TRBV18,-,12,-,TRBJ2-1,TGTGCCACTACTGACAGATACAATGAGCAGTTCTTC,CATTDRYNEQFF
TRBV7-9,-,13,-,TRBJ1-2,TGTGCCAGCAGCCAGCAGGATCAGTATGGCTACACCTTC,CASSQQDQYGYTF
TRBV9,-,17,TRBD2,TRBJ2-7,TGTGCCAGCAGCCCGAGAACACTAGCGGGGGTGGCCTACGAGCAGTACTTC,CASSPRTLAGVAYEQYF
TRBV5-4,few,13,-,TRBJ2-3,TGTGCCAGCAGCTTCCGGGAAACAGATACGCAGTATTTT,CASSFRETDTQYF
TRBV5-6,-,13,TRBD1,TRBJ1-2,TGTGCCAGCAGCGCGACAGGGCGGGATGGCTACACCTTC,CASSATGRDGYTF
TRBV5-1,-,16,TRBD1,TRBJ1-2,TGCGCCAGCAGCCCCGGACAGGGCCTCTCCAACTATGGCTACACCTTC,CASSPGQGLSNYGYTF
TRBV29-1,-,16,TRBD1,TRBJ2-7,TGCAGCGTTGAAGGGCTTGGGACAGGGCCTTCGTACGAGCAGTACTTC,CSVEGLGTGPSYEQYF
TRBV7-2,few,17,TRBD2,TRBJ2-2,TGTGCCAGCAGCTCCTCCCGTTGGACTAGCGACACCGGGGAGCTGTTTTTT,CASSSSRWTSDTGELFF
TRBV7-9,few,14,TRBD1,TRBJ2-5,TGTGCCAGCAGCCTATGGACAGGGGATGAGACCCAGTACTTC,CASSLWTGDETQYF
TRBV7-2,-,13,-,TRBJ1-2,TGTGCCAGCAGCTTAGGGGGGGTCTATGGCTACACCTTC,CASSLGGVYGYTF
TRBV29-1,few,15,-,TRBJ2-5,TGCAGCGTTGAAGATCAGCGCGTGGTTCAAGAGACCCAGTACTTC,CSVEDQRVVQETQYF
TRBV7-3,few,14,-,TRBJ2-1,TGTGCCAGCAGCTCCGATCAGACTCACAATGAGCAGTTCTTC,CASSSDQTHNEQFF
TRBV6-6,-,15,TRBD1,TRBJ1-4,TGTGCCAGCAGTTACTCGAGCAGGGGGGAACGAAAACTGTTTTTT,CASSYSSRGERKLFF
TRBV28,-,18,TRBD1,TRBJ1-5,TGTGCCAGCAGTTTCTACTTTGGGGGTGGACAGGGTAATCAGCCCCAGCATTTT,CASSFYFGGGQGNQPQHF
TRBV5-1,few,15,TRBD1,TRBJ2-5,TGCGCCAGCAGCCAGTTGGACAGGGGGCGGGAGACCCAGTACTTC,CASSQLDRGRETQYF
TRBV15,-,12,-,TRBJ1-2,TGTGCCACCAGCACCTCTAAAGTAGGCTACACCTTC,CATSTSKVGYTF
TRBV5-4,-,14,-,TRBJ1-6,TGTGCCAGCAGCTTCCGGGACACGAATTCACCCCTCCACTTT,CASSFRDTNSPLHF
TRBV15,many,15,TRBD1,TRBJ2-3,TGTGCCACCAGCAGGCGACAGGGGGCCACAGATACGCAGTATTTT,CATSRRQGATDTQYF
TRBV5-5,-,14,-,TRBJ1-1,TGTGCCAGCAGCTTGGACAGCCTGAACACTGAAGCTTTCTTT,CASSLDSLNTEAFF
TRBV5-1,-,18,TRBD2,TRBJ2-1,TGCGCCAGCAGCTTGGGGAAGACTAGCGGATTCTTAACTGATGAGCAGTTCTTC,CASSLGKTSGFLTDEQFF
TRBV5-4,many,13,TRBD1,TRBJ1-2,TGTGCCAGCAGAAAGGGACAGGGCTATGGCTACACCTTC,CASRKGQGYGYTF
TRBV5-1,-,15,TRBD2,TRBJ2-1,TGCGCCAGCAGCCCAAGCGGGGACCCCTACAATGAGCAGTTCTTC,CASSPSGDPYNEQFF
TRBV15,many,12,-,TRBJ2-1,TGTGCCACCAGCAGCCGACAGTATGAGCAGTTCTTC,CATSSRQYEQFF
TRBV27,-,13,TRBD1,TRBJ1-1,TGTGCCAGCAGTTTAAACAGGGGCACTGAAGCTTTCTTT,CASSLNRGTEAFF
TRBV11-1,few,13,-,TRBJ1-2,TGTGCCAGCAGCTTATTCGGGGTCTCTGGCTACACCTTC,CASSLFGVSGYTF
TRBV9,few,17,-,TRBJ2-5,TGTGCCAGCAGCGGACGGGGTAGGACGGCGAATCAAGAGACCCAGTACTTC,CASSGRGRTANQETQYF
TRBV11-3,-,15,TRBD1,TRBJ2-2,TGTGCCAGCAGCTCCGGGACAGGGGACACCGGGGAGCTGTTTTTT,CASSSGTGDTGELFF